This T cell receptor (beta chain) comes out of a study of blood T cells in healthy people across ages. The overall study: Researchers report that template switching captured about one barcoded beta molecule per two T cells.

Trimming pared 5 bases from V and 8 bases from J, leaving 23 bases between. Germline-derived CDR1 and CDR2 are SGHAT and FQNNGV. CDR3 length: 16 residues. General study points: Strong correlation linked observed beta diversity and percent naive T cells.

Samples each had at least 5.5 micrograms of total RNA extracted. For the second PCR, which ran for 7 to 11 cycles, a sample-barcoded 5' primer and a J-beta primer mix were used. TCRdb analysed the 5' RACE reads with MiXCR anew, one entry per CDR3 protein. This table has about 730,000 distinct CDR3 sequences, roughly 41% appearing once. As regards this clonotype: Its antigen is as yet unknown.

The receptor's source is a woman aged 55-70 years in good health. The sample comprised blood. V is TRBV11-2 and J is TRBJ2-3; D is ambiguous. CDR3 sequence (DNA): TGTGCCAGCAGCCAAGTCGTTCTACTTGCCCCGAGTACGCAGTATTTT. Residues: CASSQVVLLAPSTQYF.